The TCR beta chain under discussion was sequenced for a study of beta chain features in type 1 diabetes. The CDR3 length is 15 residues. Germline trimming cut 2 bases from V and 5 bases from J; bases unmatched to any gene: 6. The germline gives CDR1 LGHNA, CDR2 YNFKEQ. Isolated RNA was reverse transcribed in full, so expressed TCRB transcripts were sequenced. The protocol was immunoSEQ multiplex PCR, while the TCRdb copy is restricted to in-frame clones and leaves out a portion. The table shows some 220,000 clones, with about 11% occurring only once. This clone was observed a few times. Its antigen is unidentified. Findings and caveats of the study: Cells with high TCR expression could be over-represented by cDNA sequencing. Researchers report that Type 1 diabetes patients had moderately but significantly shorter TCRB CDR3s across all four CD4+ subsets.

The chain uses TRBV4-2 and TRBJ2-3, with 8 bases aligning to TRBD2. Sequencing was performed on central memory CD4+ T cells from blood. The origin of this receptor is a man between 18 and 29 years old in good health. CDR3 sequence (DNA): TGTGCCAGCAGCCAACGTTCAGCGGGAGTAGATACGCAGTATTTT. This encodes CASSQRSAGVDTQYF.